These 8 T cell receptor beta chains were all obtained from the same sample, sequenced in a study of blood T cell repertoires in COVID-19. The data were produced by immunoSEQ multiplex PCR, yet TCRdb's version contains in-frame clones alone and is incomplete. This table has approximately 74,000 clones, more than 85% appearing once. Sample: peripheral blood. Receptor source: a woman aged 60-70 years with active COVID-19.

J is TRBJ2-5 and V is TRBV5-4; D is possibly TRBD1 (6 bases). Germline CDR1 is SGHNT and CDR2 is YYREEE (reference sequence). Deletions cut 4 bases from V and 3 bases from J, with 22 bases between. This CDR3 comprises 17 residues. The CDR3 reads CASSTTTGRGAKETQYF. The CDR3, as DNA: TGTGCCAGCAGCACGACTACAGGGCGAGGTGCGAAAGAGACCCAGTACTTC.

In its sample, this clone was seen once. The chain employs TRBV2 and TRBJ2-7; a weak D match, TRBD1 (6 bases). The CDR3 runs 14 residues. CDR1 SNHLY and CDR2 FYNNEI come from the germline V gene. Trimming cost V 6 bases and J 3 bases, with 15 bases left between them. CDR3: CASRGATGDYEQYF. Here the CDR3 DNA reads TGTGCCAGCAGAGGAGCGACAGGAGACTACGAGCAGTACTTC.

V and J are TRBV28 and TRBJ2-3, with 9 bases lining up with TRBD1. This CDR3 has 15 amino acids. Losses at the gene ends were 2 bases for V and 3 bases for J; bases not matched to a gene: 3. Germline V gene lookup returns CDR1 MDHEN and CDR2 SYDVKM. CDR3 coding DNA: TGTGCCAGCAGTTTAGGGACAGGGCTAACAGATACGCAGTATTTT. It is translated as CASSLGTGLTDTQYF.

This clone is a singleton in its sample. V gene TRBV5-1 combines with J gene TRBJ2-2; 7 bases align to TRBD2. The CDR3 is 15 residues long. V shed 1 base and J 6 bases; nucleotides not matched to a gene: 6. In germline, CDR1 is SGHRS, CDR2 YFSETQ. The CDR3 region is CASSLSATSSGELFF. The CDR3 bases are TGCGCCAGCAGCTTGTCGGCGACTAGCTCCGGGGAGCTGTTTTTT.

The CDR3 nucleotides read TGTGCCAGCAGCTTACCACAGGGGGCTGGAAACACCATATATTTT. This encodes CASSLPQGAGNTIYF. The V gene is TRBV7-2, the J gene TRBJ1-3, with 8 positions matching TRBD1. There are 15 residues in the CDR3. The trim removed 2 bases at V and 2 bases at J, leaving 2 bases unmatched. Germline V gene lookup returns CDR1 SGHTA and CDR2 FQGNSA.

This clone was counted between two and nine times. V usage is TRBV7-9 and J usage is TRBJ2-1; D ambiguous. With 2 bases removed from V and 8 bases from J, the gap between germline ends came to 10 bases. This CDR3 has 13 amino acids. Germline assignment: CDR1 SEHNR and CDR2 FQNEAQ (reference sequence). The DNA for the CDR3 is TGTGCCAGCAGCTTACTCCCTTTATATGAGCAGTTCTTC. The encoded protein is CASSLLPLYEQFF.

V is TRBV2 and J is TRBJ2-5; 7 bases align to TRBD1. The CDR3 contains 14 residues. Trimming removed 6 bases from V and 1 base from J; junction bases left unmatched: 5. Germline V lookup: CDR1 SNHLY, CDR2 FYNNEI. CDR3 in DNA: TGTGCCAGCAGCCTGACAGGGACCCAAGAGACCCAGTACTTC. Protein sequence: CASSLTGTQETQYF.

The chain is built from TRBV6-5 and TRBJ1-6; D may be TRBD1 (5 bases). Germline V lookup: CDR1 MNHEY, CDR2 SVGAGI. Trimming removed 6 bases at V and 9 bases at J, with 12 bases between. The CDR3 covers 13 residues. In DNA form, the CDR3 reads TGTGCCAGCAGCCTCAGGGAATCTTCACCCCTCCACTTT. Encoded protein: CASSLRESSPLHF.